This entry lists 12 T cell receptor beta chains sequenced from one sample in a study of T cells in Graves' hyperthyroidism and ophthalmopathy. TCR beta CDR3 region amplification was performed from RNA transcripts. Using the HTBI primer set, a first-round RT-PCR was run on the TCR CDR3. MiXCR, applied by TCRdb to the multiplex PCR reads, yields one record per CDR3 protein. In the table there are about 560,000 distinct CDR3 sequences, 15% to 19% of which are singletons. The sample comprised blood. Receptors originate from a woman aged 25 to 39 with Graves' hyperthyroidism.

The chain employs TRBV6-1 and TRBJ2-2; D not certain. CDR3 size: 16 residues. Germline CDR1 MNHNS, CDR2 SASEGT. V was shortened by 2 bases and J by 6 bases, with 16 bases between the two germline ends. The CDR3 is CASSESIGLFSGELFF. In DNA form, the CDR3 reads TGTGCCAGCAGTGAATCCATTGGGCTTTTTTCCGGGGAGCTGTTTTTT.

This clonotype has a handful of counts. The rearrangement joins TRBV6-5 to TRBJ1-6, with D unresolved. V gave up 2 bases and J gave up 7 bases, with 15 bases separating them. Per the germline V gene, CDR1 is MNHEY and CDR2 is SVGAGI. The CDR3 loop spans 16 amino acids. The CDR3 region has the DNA TGTGCCAGCAGTTACCTCGGTCAGGCGGACAATTCACCCCTCCACTTT. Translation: CASSYLGQADNSPLHF.

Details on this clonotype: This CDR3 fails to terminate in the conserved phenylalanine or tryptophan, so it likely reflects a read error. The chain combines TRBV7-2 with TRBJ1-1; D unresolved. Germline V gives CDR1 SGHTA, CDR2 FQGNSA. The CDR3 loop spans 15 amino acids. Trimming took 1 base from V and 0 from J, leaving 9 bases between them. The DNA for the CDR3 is TGTGCCAGCAGCTTAGAGGGCCCGATGAACACTGAAGCTTTCTCT. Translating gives CASSLEGPMNTEAFS.

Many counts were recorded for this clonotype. CDR3 coding DNA: TGCGCCAGCAGCTCAACTAGCGGGAGTTCCAACGAGCAGTACTTC. Amino acids: CASSSTSGSSNEQYF. The chain has TRBV5-1 and TRBJ2-7, with 11 bases identical to TRBD2. Germline V gives CDR1 SGHRS, CDR2 YFSETQ. V lost 3 bases to trimming and J lost 5 bases; unmatched junction nucleotides: 7. The CDR3 is 15 amino acids.

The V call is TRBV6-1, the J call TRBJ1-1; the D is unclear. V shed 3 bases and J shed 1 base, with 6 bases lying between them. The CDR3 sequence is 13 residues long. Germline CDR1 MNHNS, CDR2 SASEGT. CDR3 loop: CASSDLRNTEAFF. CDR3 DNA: TGTGCCAGCAGTGATTTGAGGAACACTGAAGCTTTCTTT.

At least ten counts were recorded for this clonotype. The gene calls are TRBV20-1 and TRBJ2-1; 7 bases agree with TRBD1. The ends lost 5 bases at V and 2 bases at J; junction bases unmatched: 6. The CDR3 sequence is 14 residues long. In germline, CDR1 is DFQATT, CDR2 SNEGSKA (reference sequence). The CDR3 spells CSADRVLAYNEQFF. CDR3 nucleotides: TGCAGTGCTGACAGGGTCTTAGCCTACAATGAGCAGTTCTTC.

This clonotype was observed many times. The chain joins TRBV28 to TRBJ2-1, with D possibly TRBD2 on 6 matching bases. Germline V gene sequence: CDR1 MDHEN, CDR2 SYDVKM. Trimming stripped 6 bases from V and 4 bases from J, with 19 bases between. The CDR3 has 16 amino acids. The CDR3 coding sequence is TGTGCCAGCAGGAGTACAGCTAGCGAACAATACAATGAGCAGTTCTTC. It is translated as CASRSTASEQYNEQFF. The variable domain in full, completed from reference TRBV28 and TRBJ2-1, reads DVKVTQSSRYLVKRTGEKVFLECVQDMDHENMFWYRQDPGLGLRLIYFSYDVKMKEKGDIPEGYSVSREKKERFSLILESASTNQTSMYLCASRSTASEQYNEQFFGPGTRLTVL.

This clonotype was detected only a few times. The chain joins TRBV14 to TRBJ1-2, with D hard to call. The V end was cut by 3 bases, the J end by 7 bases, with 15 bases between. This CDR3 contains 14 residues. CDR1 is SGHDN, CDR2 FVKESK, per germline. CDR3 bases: TGTGCCAGCAGCCACCGACGGCCTTCTGTTGGCTACACCTTC. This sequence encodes CASSHRRPSVGYTF.

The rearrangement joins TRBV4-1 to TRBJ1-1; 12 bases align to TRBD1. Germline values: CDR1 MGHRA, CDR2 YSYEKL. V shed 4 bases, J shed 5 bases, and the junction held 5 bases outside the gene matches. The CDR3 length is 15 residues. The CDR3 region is CASSPGQGARTEAFF. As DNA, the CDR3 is TGCGCCAGCAGCCCGGGACAGGGGGCTCGGACTGAAGCTTTCTTT.

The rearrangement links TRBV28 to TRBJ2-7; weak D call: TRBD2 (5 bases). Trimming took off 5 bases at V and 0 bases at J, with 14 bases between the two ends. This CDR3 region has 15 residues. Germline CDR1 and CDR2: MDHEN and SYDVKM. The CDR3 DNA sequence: TGTGCCAGCAGTCCCAGGAGTGGAGGCTCCTACGAGCAGTACTTC. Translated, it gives CASSPRSGGSYEQYF.

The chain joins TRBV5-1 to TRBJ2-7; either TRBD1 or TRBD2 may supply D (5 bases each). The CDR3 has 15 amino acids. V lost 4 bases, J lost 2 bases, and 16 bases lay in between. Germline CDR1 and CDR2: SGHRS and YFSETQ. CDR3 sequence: CASSPAAQDTYEQYF. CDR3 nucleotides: TGCGCCAGCAGCCCAGCGGCACAGGACACCTACGAGCAGTACTTC.

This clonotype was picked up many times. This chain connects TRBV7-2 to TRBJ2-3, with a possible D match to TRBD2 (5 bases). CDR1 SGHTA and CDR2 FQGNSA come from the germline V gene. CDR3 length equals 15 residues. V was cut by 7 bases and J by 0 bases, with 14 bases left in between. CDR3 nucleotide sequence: TGTGCCAGCAACCTTGGGAGCCCTAGCACAGATACGCAGTATTTT. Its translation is CASNLGSPSTDTQYF.